The 6 T cell receptor beta chains listed next were all sequenced from one sample in a study of cytomegalovirus exposure and HLA in healthy donors. 13 Jbeta primers and 60 Vbeta primers were used for the PCR. Measured with immunoSEQ multiplex PCR; TCRdb has only the in-frame clones, and not every one. This sample has some 100,000 clones, with more than 75% found just once. Sequencing was performed on PBMCs. These receptors all come from a woman between 50 and 59 years old in good health and CMV-seropositive.

This clone was seen once. The rearrangement joins TRBV11-2 to TRBJ2-1; 10 bases line up with TRBD2. Germline V gene data show CDR1 as SGHAT and CDR2 as FQNNGV. Trimming at V came to 2 bases and at J to 10 bases, leaving 8 bases not matched to a gene. The length of the CDR3 is 15 residues. The DNA of the CDR3 is TGTGCCAGCAGCTTAAGCGGGGGGGCCAAGTGGGAGCAGTTCTTC. This codes for CASSLSGGAKWEQFF.

V is TRBV12-2 and J is TRBJ2-5; the table's D call, TRBD1, has no DNA check behind it. TRBV12-2 counts as a pseudogene. The CDR3 runs to 17 residues. CDR3 amino acids: CASRPRPLTDLQETQYF. CDR3 coding DNA: TGTGCAAGTCGCCCCCGACCCTTGACAGACCTACAAGAGACCCAGTACTTC.

The rearrangement links TRBV13 to TRBJ2-7; 7 bases are shared with TRBD1. Germline CDR1 and CDR2: PRHDT and FYEKMQ (reference sequence). The ends lost 1 base at V and 3 bases at J; junction bases unmatched: 9. This CDR3 has 16 amino acids. CDR3 DNA sequence: TGTGCCAGCAGCTTAGTCCGGGACAGATCTTACTACGAGCAGTACTTC. It translates to CASSLVRDRSYYEQYF.

The CDR3: CASSPLPGQVIYGYTF. In nucleotides, the CDR3 is TGTGCCAGTAGTCCCCTTCCGGGACAGGTAATTTATGGCTACACCTTC. This rearrangement joins TRBV19 to TRBJ1-2; 8 bases line up with TRBD1. This CDR3 is built from 16 residues. V gave up 5 bases and J gave up 5 bases; unmatched junction bases: 13. The V gene's germline CDR1 is LNHDA and CDR2 SQIVND (reference sequence). The entire variable domain, with the rest obtained from reference TRBV19 and TRBJ1-2, is as follows: DGGITQSPKYLFRKEGQNVTLSCEQNLNHDAMYWYRQDPGQGLRLIYYSQIVNDFQKGDIAEGYSVSREKKESFPLTVTSAQKNPTAFYLCASSPLPGQVIYGYTFGSGTRLTVV.

J is TRBJ1-1 and V is TRBV7-6, with D maybe TRBD1 (5 bases). Germline values: CDR1 SGHVS, CDR2 FNYEAQ. V was clipped by 3 bases and J by 1 base, with 9 bases between them. The CDR3 has 14 amino acids. Here the CDR3 reads CASSLETGNTEAFF. The CDR3 coding sequence is TGTGCCAGCAGCTTGGAAACAGGGAACACTGAAGCTTTCTTT.

The chain links TRBV5-4 to TRBJ2-2; the match to TRBD2 covers 9 bases. The length of the CDR3 is 15 residues. The germline V gene encodes CDR1 SGHNT and CDR2 YYREEE (reference sequence). V was pared by 2 bases and J by 3 bases, with 2 bases of the junction left unmatched. Here the CDR3 reads CASSFSGRDTGELFF. Written as DNA, the CDR3 is TGTGCCAGCAGCTTTAGCGGGAGAGACACCGGGGAGCTGTTTTTT. Complete variable domain (other parts from reference TRBV5-4 and TRBJ2-2): ETGVTQSPTHLIKTRGQQVTLRCSSQSGHNTVSWYQQALGQGPQFIFQYYREEENGRGNFPPRFSGLQFPNYSSELNVNALELDDSALYLCASSFSGRDTGELFFGEGSRLTVL.